This T cell receptor (beta chain) was identified in a study of T cell responses to AZD1222 COVID-19 vaccine. Broader study findings: White British donors predominated, females outnumbered males, and clonal diversity was possibly underestimated. Just a handful of people given AZD1222 tested seropositive at baseline. Once two AZD1222 doses were given, Spike-specific TCR breadth and depth went up.

Regarding this clone: Its antigen is undetermined.

The protocol was immunoSEQ multiplex PCR, while the TCRdb copy is restricted to in-frame clones and leaves out a portion. The sample lists 140,000 to 150,000 clones, 90% to 95% occurring once. The germline V gene encodes CDR1 SGDLS and CDR2 YYNGEE. The CDR3 consists of 14 residues. The J segment lost 5 bases and the V segment lost 1 base, leaving 4 bases of the junction unmatched. This receptor was identified in an adult in good health. V and J are TRBV9 and TRBJ1-1; TRBD1 agrees at 8 bases. The sample consisted of peripheral blood, taken on day 0 of MenACWY control vaccination. CDR3 sequence: CASSVQGAGTEAFF. The CDR3 DNA sequence: TGTGCCAGCAGCGTACAGGGGGCAGGGACTGAAGCTTTCTTT.